These 32 T cell receptor beta chains originate from one sample sequenced in a study of molecular identifiers for immune sequencing clone quantification. TCRdb ran MiXCR on the PCR reads and lists one entry per CDR3 protein. The sample records under 350,000 distinct CDR3 sequences, about 22% being singletons. What was sequenced was naive CD8+ T cells from blood, with Jurkat cell RNA spiked in. The sample's subset: FACS-sorted CD8+CD4-CCR7+CD45RA+ naive T cells. The receptors derive from a human donor in good health. Some libraries in this study had Jurkat cell RNA spiked in.

The table lists this clonotype with a few counts. The chain has TRBV18 and TRBJ1-2, with unresolved D. V dropped 3 bases and J dropped 4 bases, with 9 bases sitting between them. Germline CDR1 and CDR2: KGHSH and LQKENI. The CDR3 runs 13 residues. The CDR3 bases are TGTGCCAGCTCACCTGCAGAGATCTATGGCTACACCTTC. This codes for CASSPAEIYGYTF.

The CDR3 spells CASSQGGTEGPSSYEQYF. CDR3 nucleotides: TGTGCCAGCAGCCAGGGTGGAACGGAGGGACCGAGCTCCTACGAGCAGTACTTC. The V call is TRBV4-2, the J call TRBJ2-7; tentative D call: TRBD2 (6 bases). CDR1 is LGHNA, CDR2 YNFKEQ, per germline. The CDR3 is 18 amino acids. V lost 3 bases, J lost 0 bases, and 21 bases lay in between.

The rearrangement joins TRBV4-1 to TRBJ2-7, with D perhaps TRBD2 (5 bases). Germline V gives CDR1 MGHRA, CDR2 YSYEKL. The CDR3 runs to 14 residues. V was cut by 3 bases and J by 4 bases, with 13 bases left in between. The CDR3 spells CASSQFSVGYEQYF. DNA of the CDR3: TGCGCCAGCAGCCAGTTTAGCGTGGGTTACGAGCAGTACTTC.

Of note for this clonotype: This may be a read error, as it is one base from a much larger clone. This chain joins TRBV6-5 and TRBJ2-2; unclear D gene. The V and J ends lost 0 bases and 5 bases respectively, with 10 bases between them. Germline lookup yields CDR1 MNHEY and CDR2 SVGAGI. The CDR3 has 15 amino acids. The CDR3 reads CASSYSPGSTGELFF. The CDR3 DNA reads TGTGCCAGCAGTTACTCCCCGGGCTCTACCGGGGAGCTGTTTTTT.

A note on this clonotype: A single base separates this from a much larger clone, so it may be a read error. The CDR3 nucleotides are TGTGCCAGCAGCGCCCCCAGTTCTGGGGCCAGCGTCCTGACTTTC. This codes for CASSAPSSGASVLTF. The gene calls are TRBV7-9 and TRBJ2-6; TRBD1 might be the D (5 bases). Germline CDR1 reads SEHNR; CDR2 reads FQNEAQ (reference sequence). The CDR3 is 15 residues long.

Of note for this clonotype: Since a much larger clone is just one base distant, this may be a read error. The chain employs TRBV4-1 and TRBJ2-2, with D perhaps matching TRBD1 or TRBD2 (5 bases each). Germline V gives CDR1 MGHRA, CDR2 YSYEKL. CDR3 size: 15 residues. This CDR3 reads CASSAPGRNTGEPFF. For the CDR3, the DNA is TGCGCCAGCAGCGCGCCGGGACGTAACACCGGGGAGCCGTTTTTT.

This clonotype came up once. Here the CDR3 reads CASSILGDMKSARRTDTQYF. In nucleotides, the CDR3 is TGTGCCAGTAGTATATTGGGGGACATGAAAAGTGCTCGTCGCACAGATACGCAGTATTTT. V and J are TRBV19 and TRBJ2-3; a weak D match, TRBD1 (6 bases). This CDR3 region has 20 residues. Germline V gives CDR1 LNHDA, CDR2 SQIVND (reference sequence). Trimming stripped 2 bases from V and 1 base from J, with 25 bases between.

As for this clonotype: With a much larger clone just one base away, this may be a read error. The V and J genes are TRBV15 and TRBJ1-4, with D possibly matching TRBD1 (5 bases). V lost 3 bases and J lost 7, with 15 bases in between. CDR3 length: 15 amino acids. Germline CDR1 LNHNV, CDR2 YYDKDF (reference sequence). The CDR3 is CATSSRDWISEKLFF. Here the CDR3 DNA reads TGTGCCACCAGCAGCCGGGACTGGATTAGTGAAAAACTGTTTTTT.

This clonotype occurred a few times. The V call is TRBV30, the J call TRBJ2-2; D remains ambiguous. Germline assignment: CDR1 GTSNPN and CDR2 SVGIG (reference sequence). The V gene lost 8 bases and the J gene lost 0 bases, with 13 bases spanning the gap. The CDR3 is 14 amino acids. The CDR3 is CAVMVYSNTGELFF. For the CDR3, the DNA is TGTGCCGTTATGGTTTACTCGAACACCGGGGAGCTGTTTTTT.

V and J are TRBV27 and TRBJ2-7; 7 nucleotides align to TRBD1. Trimming at V came to 1 base and at J to 7 bases, leaving 10 bases not matched to a gene. From germline, CDR1 is MNHEY and CDR2 SMNVEV (reference sequence). The length of the CDR3 is 15 residues. The CDR3 bases are TGTGCCAGCAGTTTATTGGGACAGTCCTCTGGAGAGCAGTACTTC. It yields the protein CASSLLGQSSGEQYF.

This chain joins TRBV19 and TRBJ2-7, with a tentative D call TRBD2 (5 bases). Germline loops: CDR1 LNHDA, CDR2 SQIVND (reference sequence). The CDR3 loop spans 14 amino acids. Between the trimmed V and J ends, which lost 3 bases and 2 bases, there was a span of 11 bases. The CDR3 loop reads CASSIGGSTYEQYF. For the CDR3, the DNA is TGTGCCAGTAGTATCGGAGGCAGTACCTACGAGCAGTACTTC.

Comment on this clonotype: Given a much more abundant clone one base away, this may be a read error. The chain joins TRBV29-1 to TRBJ2-7, with D possibly being TRBD1 or TRBD2 (5 bases each). The CDR3 is 11 residues long. Germline assignment: CDR1 SQVTM and CDR2 ANQGSEA. The germline V and J ends were trimmed by 7 bases and 6 bases, with 13 bases remaining between them. The CDR3 DNA reads TGCAGCGCCGTCGGGACGACCGAGCAGTACTTC. Translating it yields CSAVGTTEQYF.

This clonotype was found many times. This chain connects TRBV30 to TRBJ1-5; no firm D call. V dropped 0 bases and J dropped 6 bases, with 9 bases sitting between them. CDR3 length: 13 amino acids. Germline V CDR1 and CDR2: GTSNPN, SVGIG (reference sequence). CDR3 nucleotides: TGTGCCTGGAGTGTAGCGGTCAGTCAGCCCCAGCATTTT. Its translation is CAWSVAVSQPQHF.

This clonotype was seen at least ten times. The chain carries TRBV7-9 and TRBJ1-1, with D perhaps matching TRBD1 (5 bases). CDR1 and CDR2 (germline): SEHNR, FQNEAQ (reference sequence). This CDR3 has 12 residues. Trimming took off 5 bases at V and 7 bases at J, with 11 bases between the two ends. The CDR3 nucleotides are TGTGCCAGCAGCAACCAGGGAGTTGAAGCTTTCTTT. This sequence encodes CASSNQGVEAFF.

Comments on this clonotype: A much larger clone sits a single nucleotide away, making a read error possible. J is TRBJ2-3 and V is TRBV7-6, with D perhaps matching TRBD2 (5 bases). This CDR3 region has 14 residues. In germline, CDR1 is SGHVS, CDR2 FNYEAQ. In DNA form, the CDR3 reads TGTGCCGGCAGCTTATTGGGAGACACAGATACGCAGTATTTT. Its protein product is CAGSLLGDTDTQYF. Full variable domain (rest looked up from reference TRBV7-6 and TRBJ2-3): GAGVSQSPRYKVTKRGQDVALRCDPISGHVSLYWYRQALGQGPEFLTYFNYEAQQDKSGLPNDRFSAERPEGSISTLTIQRTEQRDSAMYRCAGSLLGDTDTQYFGPGTRLTVL.

This clonotype was counted between two and nine times. The J gene is TRBJ2-3, the V gene TRBV5-1, with a tentative D call TRBD2 (5 bases). Trimming stripped 0 bases from V and 1 base from J, with 12 bases between. Germline values: CDR1 SGHRS, CDR2 YFSETQ. The CDR3 runs 16 residues. The CDR3 bases are TGCGCCAGCAGCTTGGACGTTGGAGGCGGCACAGATACGCAGTATTTT. Translation: CASSLDVGGGTDTQYF.

The rearrangement joins TRBV7-9 to TRBJ2-2; D not certain. From germline, CDR1 is SEHNR and CDR2 FQNEAQ (reference sequence). Trimming left V 5 bases short and J 0 bases short, with 13 bases between. The CDR3 has 16 residues. The CDR3 region is CASSPPAPANTGELFF. For the CDR3, the DNA is TGTGCCAGCAGCCCCCCTGCCCCGGCGAACACCGGGGAGCTGTTTTTT.

The table lists this clonotype with a few counts. The chain carries TRBV6-2 or TRBV6-3 and TRBJ2-2; weak D call: TRBD2 (7 bases). The V end was cut by 11 bases, the J end by 3 bases, with 10 bases between. This CDR3 spans 12 amino acids. The germline CDR1 and CDR2 sequences are MNHEY and SVGEGT. CDR3 sequence reads: CALGGDTGELFF. The DNA of the CDR3 is TGTGCCCTAGGGGGGGACACCGGGGAGCTGTTTTTT.

The chain recombines TRBV14 with TRBJ2-7; D is perhaps TRBD2 (6 bases). This CDR3 has 15 residues. Trimming removed 4 bases at V and 2 bases at J, with 15 bases between. Germline CDR1 and CDR2: SGHDN and FVKESK. The CDR3 nucleotides read TGTGCCAGCAGCCCATGGGGGGTAGTGACCTACGAGCAGTACTTC. It translates to CASSPWGVVTYEQYF.

Written as DNA, the CDR3 is TGTGCCAGCACCCCTAGGGCCGTCGAGGTAAGCAATCAGCCCCAGCATTTT. Translating gives CASTPRAVEVSNQPQHF. The J gene is TRBJ1-5, the V gene TRBV6-2 or TRBV6-3, with D unclear. Trimming took off 7 bases at V and 1 base at J, with 20 bases between the two ends. CDR1 is MNHEY and CDR2 is SVGEGT in the germline V gene. The CDR3 consists of 17 residues.

CDR3 residues: CASSAGTVNTGELFF. The CDR3 DNA reads as TGTGCCAGCAGCGCCGGGACGGTGAACACCGGGGAGCTGTTTTTT. The V gene is TRBV5-8, the J gene TRBJ2-2; D might be TRBD1 or TRBD2, each matching 5 bases. Germline lookup yields CDR1 SGHTS and CDR2 YDEGEE. Trimming took off 4 bases at V and 1 base at J, with 11 bases between the two ends. The CDR3 has 15 residues.

This clonotype was found many times. DNA for the CDR3: TGTGCCCACGGCCCAGTGGATACAATGAACACTGAAGCTTTCTTT. It encodes CAHGPVDTMNTEAFF. This sequence joins TRBV30 and TRBJ1-1; D not resolved. V was trimmed by 8 bases and J by 0 bases, leaving 19 bases between them. Germline V gives CDR1 GTSNPN, CDR2 SVGIG (reference sequence). The CDR3 is 15 amino acids. Based on the CDR3 plus reference TRBV30 and TRBJ1-1, the full variable domain is SQTIHQWPATLVQPVGSPLSLECTVEGTSNPNLYWYRQAAGRGLQLLFYSVGIGQISSEVPQNLSASRPQDRQFILSSKKLLLSDSGFYLCAHGPVDTMNTEAFFGQGTRLTVV.

CDR3 bases: TGTGCCTGGAGCGATCAATTCGGAATTCTAAGCAATCAGCCCCAGCATTTT. It yields the protein CAWSDQFGILSNQPQHF. This sequence joins TRBV30 and TRBJ1-5; D not certain. Germline lookup yields CDR1 GTSNPN and CDR2 SVGIG (reference sequence). Trimming took off 3 bases at V and 1 base at J, with 19 bases between the two ends. There are 17 residues in the CDR3.

This chain links TRBV7-2 with TRBJ2-7; 9 bases line up with TRBD1. The V gene's germline CDR1 is SGHTA and CDR2 FQGNSA. V was pared by 7 bases and J by 1 base, with 5 bases of the junction left unmatched. The CDR3 runs to 14 residues. As DNA, the CDR3 is TGTGCCAGCACCGGGACAGGGTTATCCTACGAGCAGTACTTC. It is translated as CASTGTGLSYEQYF.

The V gene is TRBV5-6, the J gene TRBJ2-7, with D hard to call. The CDR3 covers 13 residues. V lost 3 bases and J 0 bases, leaving 7 bases between the germline ends. CDR1 SGHDT and CDR2 YYEEEE come from the germline V gene. CDR3 coding DNA: TGTGCCAGCAGCTGGGGTAACTCCTACGAGCAGTACTTC. Translated, it gives CASSWGNSYEQYF.

About this clonotype itself: A much larger clone sits a single nucleotide away, making a read error possible. The rearrangement links TRBV4-2 to TRBJ1-5; D is ambiguous. Trimming stripped 4 bases from V and 0 bases from J, with 7 bases between. This CDR3 is built from 14 residues. The V gene's germline CDR1 is LGHNA and CDR2 YNFKEQ. The CDR3 region is CASSPPNSNQPQHF. CDR3 sequence (DNA): TGTGCCAGCAGCCCCCCAAATAGCAATCAGCCCCAGCATTTT.

This clonotype was seen a few times. V usage is TRBV30 and J usage is TRBJ2-5; TRBD2 might be the D (5 bases). V dropped 2 bases and J dropped 0 bases, with 7 bases sitting between them. This CDR3 is built from 13 residues. CDR1 is GTSNPN and CDR2 is SVGIG in the germline V gene (reference sequence). CDR3 in amino acids: CAWSQDYQETQYF. The CDR3 region has the DNA TGTGCCTGGAGTCAGGACTACCAAGAGACCCAGTACTTC.

This clonotype was found many times. The V gene is TRBV7-2, the J gene TRBJ2-1; a weak D match, TRBD2 (5 bases). The CDR3 contains 16 residues. Germline V gives CDR1 SGHTA, CDR2 FQGNSA. V gave up 1 base and J gave up 0 bases, with 10 bases separating them. The CDR3 sequence: CASSLERMSSYNEQFF. The DNA of the CDR3 is TGTGCCAGCAGCTTAGAGCGGATGAGCTCCTACAATGAGCAGTTCTTC. The entire variable domain, with the rest obtained from reference TRBV7-2 and TRBJ2-1, is as follows: GAGVSQSPSNKVTEKGKDVELRCDPISGHTALYWYRQSLGQGLEFLIYFQGNSAPDKSGLPSDRFSAERTGGSVSTLTIQRTQQEDSAVYLCASSLERMSSYNEQFFGPGTRLTVL.

This chain connects TRBV7-9 to TRBJ2-2; D call uncertain. The V and J ends lost 0 bases and 5 bases respectively, with 7 bases between them. The CDR3 consists of 14 residues. Germline loops: CDR1 SEHNR, CDR2 FQNEAQ (reference sequence). CDR3 region: CASSLAAATGELFF. In DNA form, the CDR3 reads TGTGCCAGCAGCTTAGCGGCTGCAACCGGGGAGCTGTTTTTT.

The table lists this clonotype with many counts. The chain employs TRBV2 and TRBJ2-3; D is perhaps TRBD2 (6 bases). The V end lost 2 bases, the J end lost 6 bases, and 15 bases lay between the germline ends. This CDR3 has 15 amino acids. Germline CDR1 and CDR2: SNHLY and FYNNEI. The CDR3, as DNA: TGTGCCAGCAGTGAATGGAGTCTAGCGTTCGATACGCAGTATTTT. As protein: CASSEWSLAFDTQYF. The full variable domain, completed using reference TRBV2 and TRBJ2-3, is EPEVTQTPSHQVTQMGQEVILRCVPISNHLYFYWYRQILGQKVEFLVSFYNNEISEKSEIFDDQFSVERPDGSNFTLKIRSTKLEDSAMYFCASSEWSLAFDTQYFGPGTRLTVL.

This clonotype was detected only once. The chain is built from TRBV14 and TRBJ2-7, with D possibly matching TRBD1 (6 bases). Deletions cut 4 bases from V and 6 bases from J, with 19 bases between. Germline V gene sequence: CDR1 SGHDN, CDR2 FVKESK. The CDR3 spans 15 residues. The CDR3: CASSLGQGKDCEQYF. The CDR3 DNA sequence: TGTGCCAGCAGCCTGGGGCAGGGGAAGGACTGCGAGCAGTACTTC.

This clonotype has at least ten counts. The V call is TRBV29-1, the J call TRBJ2-2; perhaps TRBD1 as D (6 bases). The CDR3 has 14 amino acids. CDR1 SQVTM and CDR2 ANQGSEA come from the germline V gene. Trimming took off 3 bases at V and 1 base at J, with 9 bases between the two ends. CDR3 sequence reads: CSVDGRGNTGELFF. In DNA form, the CDR3 reads TGCAGCGTTGATGGCAGGGGGAACACCGGGGAGCTGTTTTTT.